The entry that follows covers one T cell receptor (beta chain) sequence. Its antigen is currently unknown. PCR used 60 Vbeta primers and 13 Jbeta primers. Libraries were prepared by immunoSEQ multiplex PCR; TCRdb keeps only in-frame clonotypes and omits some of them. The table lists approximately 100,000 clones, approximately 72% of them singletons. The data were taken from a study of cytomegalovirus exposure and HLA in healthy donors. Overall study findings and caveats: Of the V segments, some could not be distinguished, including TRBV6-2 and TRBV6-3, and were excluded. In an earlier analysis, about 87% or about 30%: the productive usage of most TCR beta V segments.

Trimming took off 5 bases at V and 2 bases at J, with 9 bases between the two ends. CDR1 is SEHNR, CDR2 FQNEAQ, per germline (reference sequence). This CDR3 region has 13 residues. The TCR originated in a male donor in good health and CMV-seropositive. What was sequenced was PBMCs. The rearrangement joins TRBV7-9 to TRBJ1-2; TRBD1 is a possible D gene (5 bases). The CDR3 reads CASSGAANYGYTF. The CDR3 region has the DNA TGTGCCAGCAGCGGGGCAGCCAACTATGGCTACACCTTC.